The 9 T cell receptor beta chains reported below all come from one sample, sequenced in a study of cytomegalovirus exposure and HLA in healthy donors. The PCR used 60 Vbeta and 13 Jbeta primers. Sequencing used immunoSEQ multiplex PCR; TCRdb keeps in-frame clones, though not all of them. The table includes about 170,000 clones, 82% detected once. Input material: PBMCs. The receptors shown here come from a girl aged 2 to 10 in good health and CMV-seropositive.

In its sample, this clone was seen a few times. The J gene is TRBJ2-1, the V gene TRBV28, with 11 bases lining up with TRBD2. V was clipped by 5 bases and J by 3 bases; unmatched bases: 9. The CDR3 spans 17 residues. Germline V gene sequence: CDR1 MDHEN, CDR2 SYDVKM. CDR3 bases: TGTGCCAGCAGTGTAGCGGGAGGGAACCCTATCTACAATGAGCAGTTCTTC. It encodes CASSVAGGNPIYNEQFF.

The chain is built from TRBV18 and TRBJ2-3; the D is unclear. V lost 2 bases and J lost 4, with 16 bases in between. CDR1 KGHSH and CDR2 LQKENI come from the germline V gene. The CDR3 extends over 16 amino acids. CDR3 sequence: CASSPNLPGTADTQYF. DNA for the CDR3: TGTGCCAGCTCACCAAATCTCCCAGGCACCGCAGATACGCAGTATTTT.

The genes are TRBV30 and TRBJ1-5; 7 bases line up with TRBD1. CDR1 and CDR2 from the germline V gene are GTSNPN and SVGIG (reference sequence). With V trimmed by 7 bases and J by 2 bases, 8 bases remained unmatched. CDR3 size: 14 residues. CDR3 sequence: CASTTGKGNQPQHF. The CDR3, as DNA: TGTGCCTCCACGACAGGGAAGGGCAATCAGCCCCAGCATTTT.

CDR3 residues: CASSYPRYNEQFF. The DNA of the CDR3 is TGTGCCAGCAGTTACCCCCGTTACAATGAGCAGTTCTTC. The J gene is TRBJ2-1, the V gene TRBV6-5; D is undetermined. The CDR3 contains 13 residues. Trimming took off 2 bases at V and 4 bases at J, with 6 bases between the two ends. Germline V gene lookup returns CDR1 MNHEY and CDR2 SVGAGI.

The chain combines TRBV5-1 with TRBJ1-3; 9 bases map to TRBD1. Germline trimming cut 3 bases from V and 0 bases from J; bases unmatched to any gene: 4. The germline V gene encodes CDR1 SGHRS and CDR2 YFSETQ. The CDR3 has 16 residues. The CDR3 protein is CASSSGQGFSGNTIYF. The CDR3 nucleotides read TGCGCCAGCAGCTCCGGACAGGGGTTCTCTGGAAACACCATATATTTT.

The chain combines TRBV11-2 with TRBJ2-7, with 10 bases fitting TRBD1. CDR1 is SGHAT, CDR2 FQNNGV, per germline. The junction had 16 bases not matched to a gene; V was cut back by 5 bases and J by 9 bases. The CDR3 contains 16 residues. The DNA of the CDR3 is TGTGCCAGCAGCCCCATGGGACAGGGGCGTATTAGTAGGCAGTACTTC. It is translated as CASSPMGQGRISRQYF.

The CDR3 here is CASGLEANQPQHF. CDR3 DNA: TGTGCCAGCGGTTTGGAGGCAAATCAGCCCCAGCATTTT. J is TRBJ1-5 and V is TRBV7-8; no definite D call. The V end was cut by 8 bases, the J end by 4 bases, with 12 bases between. The CDR3 sequence is 13 residues long. Per the germline V gene, CDR1 is SGHVS and CDR2 is FQNEAQ.

DNA for the CDR3: TGTGCCAGCAGTGAAACCTACTACGAGCAGTACTTC. Protein sequence: CASSETYYEQYF. The chain carries TRBV2 and TRBJ2-7; no clear D gene. Per germline, CDR1 SNHLY and CDR2 FYNNEI. The length of the CDR3 is 12 residues. The V end was cut by 2 bases, the J end by 3 bases, with 5 bases between. Drawing the rest from reference TRBV2 and TRBJ2-7, the complete variable domain is EPEVTQTPSHQVTQMGQEVILRCVPISNHLYFYWYRQILGQKVEFLVSFYNNEISEKSEIFDDQFSVERPDGSNFTLKIRSTKLEDSAMYFCASSETYYEQYFGPGTRLTVT.

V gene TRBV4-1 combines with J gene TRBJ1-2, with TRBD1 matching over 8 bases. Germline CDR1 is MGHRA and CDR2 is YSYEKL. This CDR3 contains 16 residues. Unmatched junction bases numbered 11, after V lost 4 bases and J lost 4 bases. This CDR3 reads CASSPRGRDRSYGYTF. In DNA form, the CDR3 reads TGCGCCAGCAGCCCCCGAGGCCGGGACAGGTCCTATGGCTACACCTTC.